One and the same sample provided the 15 T cell receptor beta chains below, sequenced in a study of CD8+ T cells in alopecia areata (dated by TCRdb to the late 2010s). The library was produced with the immunoSEQ multiplex PCR assay. RNA was extracted from all samples and reverse transcribed into cDNA, which served as template for TCR sequencing. Imported from immuneACCESS, the table was reduced by TCRdb to in-frame sequences with V and J called. These copies leave out some clones; in studies compared against another copy, an unresolved V gene accounts for under half, and the cause of the remainder is not known. The sample table shows hundreds of thousands of clones, and 67% are seen once. 1.2% of the sample goes to the ten largest clones. The time point label, as the study defines it: baseline before oral tofacitinib. This specimen was CD4+ T cells sorted from blood, taken at week 0. The receptors were gathered from a human donor with alopecia areata.

The chain carries TRBV10-3 and TRBJ1-6; D gene ambiguous. V lost 3 bases, J lost 9 bases, and 15 bases lay in between. CDR1 is ENHRY, CDR2 SYGVKD, per germline. The CDR3 sequence is 15 residues long. CDR3: CAISDTVTLGSPLHF. CDR3 nucleotides: TGTGCCATCAGTGACACAGTGACTTTGGGTTCACCCCTCCACTTT.

The J gene is TRBJ2-3, the V gene TRBV29-1; weak D call: TRBD2 (5 bases). CDR1 and CDR2 (germline): SQVTM, ANQGSEA. V lost 7 bases to trimming and J lost 6 bases, with 14 bases between them. This CDR3 comprises 12 residues. The CDR3 DNA follows: TGCAGCGCCCACCGGGATCGTGATACGCAGTATTTT. This codes for CSAHRDRDTQYF.

This clone was detected only once. The V gene is TRBV25-1, the J gene TRBJ2-4, with no clear D. V lost 2 bases to trimming and J lost 2 bases, with 4 bases between them. There are 13 residues in the CDR3. CDR1 MGHDK and CDR2 SYGVNS come from the germline V gene. The CDR3 sequence: CASSEVSKNIQYF. The CDR3 coding sequence is TGTGCCAGCAGTGAAGTGTCCAAAAACATTCAGTACTTC.

Written as DNA, the CDR3 is TGTGCCAGCAGCGTAGGTTACGGATATGAAGCTTTCTTT. This codes for CASSVGYGYEAFF. J is TRBJ1-1 and V is TRBV9; D is ambiguous. This CDR3 region has 13 residues. Germline V lookup: CDR1 SGDLS, CDR2 YYNGEE. Between the trimmed V and J ends, which lost 0 bases and 7 bases, there was a span of 10 bases.

The chain employs TRBV14 and TRBJ2-5, with no clear D. In germline, CDR1 is SGHDN, CDR2 FVKESK. There are 14 residues in the CDR3. Deletions cut 0 bases from V and 5 bases from J, with 10 bases between. The CDR3 protein is CASSQDWARETQYF. CDR3 coding DNA: TGTGCCAGCAGCCAAGATTGGGCGCGGGAGACCCAGTACTTC.

The J gene is TRBJ2-2, the V gene TRBV4-2, with TRBD2 matching 8 bases. The CDR3 length is 17 residues. Germline lookup yields CDR1 LGHNA and CDR2 YNFKEQ. Unmatched junction bases numbered 10, after V lost 0 bases and J lost 7 bases. The CDR3 DNA is TGTGCCAGCAGCCAAGATTCACTAGCGGCTACCGGCGGGGAGCTGTTTTTT. It codes for CASSQDSLAATGGELFF.

The chain has TRBV2 and TRBJ2-3; 7 nucleotides agree with TRBD1. The CDR3 covers 13 residues. V shed 10 bases, J shed 3 bases, and the junction held 7 bases outside the gene matches. Germline values: CDR1 SNHLY, CDR2 FYNNEI. CDR3 in amino acids: CATNSQGTDTQYF. CDR3 DNA: TGTGCCACCAACTCACAGGGGACAGATACGCAGTATTTT.

The chain links TRBV18 to TRBJ2-5, with TRBD2 as a possible D gene (6 bases). V gave up 4 bases and J gave up 4 bases, with 10 bases separating them. CDR3 length: 13 amino acids. CDR1 KGHSH and CDR2 LQKENI come from the germline V gene. CDR3 bases: TGTGCCAGCTCACAGGGACTCGGAGAGACCCAGTACTTC. Its protein is CASSQGLGETQYF. Full variable domain (rest looked up from reference TRBV18 and TRBJ2-5): NAGVMQNPRHLVRRRGQEARLRCSPMKGHSHVYWYRQLPEEGLKFMVYLQKENIIDESGMPKERFSAEFPKEGPSILRIQQVVRGDSAAYFCASSQGLGETQYFGPGTRLLVL.

The J gene is TRBJ1-5, the V gene TRBV30; tentative D call: TRBD1 (5 bases). V dropped 0 bases and J dropped 5 bases, with 8 bases sitting between them. Germline CDR1 reads GTSNPN; CDR2 reads SVGIG (reference sequence). The CDR3 has 13 residues. CDR3 in amino acids: CAWSVQTDQPQHF. The CDR3 DNA is TGTGCCTGGAGTGTACAGACAGATCAGCCCCAGCATTTT.

This clone was seen a single time. V and J are TRBV29-1 and TRBJ1-1, with 7 bases lining up with TRBD1. The germline CDR1 and CDR2 sequences are SQVTM and ANQGSEA. CDR3 length equals 13 residues. Germline trimming cut 7 bases from V and 5 bases from J; bases unmatched to any gene: 10. The CDR3 DNA follows: TGCAGCGCACAACAGGGGATAGGGACTGAAGCTTTCTTT. This gives the protein CSAQQGIGTEAFF.

The J gene is TRBJ2-7, the V gene TRBV7-9, with TRBD2 as a possible D gene (7 bases). CDR3 size: 13 residues. The germline CDR1 and CDR2 sequences are SEHNR and FQNEAQ (reference sequence). The V and J ends lost 3 bases and 2 bases respectively, with 8 bases between them. CDR3 bases: TGTGCCAGCAGCTTCGGGGGGCCCTACGAGCAGTACTTC. This codes for CASSFGGPYEQYF.

The sample holds one count of this clone. The chain is built from TRBV7-9 and TRBJ1-1, with D possibly TRBD1 on 5 matching bases. This CDR3 has 13 amino acids. The germline CDR1 and CDR2 sequences are SEHNR and FQNEAQ (reference sequence). Trimming cost V 3 bases and J 4 bases, with 9 bases left between them. The chain's CDR3 is CASSFTGATEAFF. The DNA for the CDR3 is TGTGCCAGCAGCTTTACAGGTGCCACTGAAGCTTTCTTT.

The V gene is TRBV29-1, the J gene TRBJ2-2; perhaps D is TRBD1 or TRBD2 (5 bases each). Per the germline V gene, CDR1 is SQVTM and CDR2 is ANQGSEA. The CDR3 is made up of 12 amino acids. V was shortened by 7 bases and J by 6 bases, with 12 bases between the two germline ends. This CDR3 reads CSGLGESGELFF. For the CDR3, the DNA is TGCAGCGGGCTGGGGGAGTCCGGGGAGCTGTTTTTT.

The V gene is TRBV2, the J gene TRBJ2-5; D perhaps matches TRBD2 (5 bases). Germline CDR1 is SNHLY and CDR2 is FYNNEI. The V end was cut by 8 bases, the J end by 3 bases, with 13 bases between. The CDR3 spans 13 residues. CDR3 amino acids: CASSRTGEETQYF. The DNA for the CDR3 is TGTGCCAGCTCTCGGACTGGCGAAGAGACCCAGTACTTC.

This clone has more than one count but fewer than ten. This rearrangement joins TRBV5-6 to TRBJ1-1; TRBD1 agrees at 9 bases. CDR3 size: 14 residues. CDR1 SGHDT and CDR2 YYEEEE come from the germline V gene. Trimming at V came to 3 bases and at J to 6 bases, leaving 6 bases not matched to a gene. In DNA form, the CDR3 reads TGTGCCAGCAGCTACCGGGACAGGGTGCCTGAAGCTTTCTTT. This translates into CASSYRDRVPEAFF.